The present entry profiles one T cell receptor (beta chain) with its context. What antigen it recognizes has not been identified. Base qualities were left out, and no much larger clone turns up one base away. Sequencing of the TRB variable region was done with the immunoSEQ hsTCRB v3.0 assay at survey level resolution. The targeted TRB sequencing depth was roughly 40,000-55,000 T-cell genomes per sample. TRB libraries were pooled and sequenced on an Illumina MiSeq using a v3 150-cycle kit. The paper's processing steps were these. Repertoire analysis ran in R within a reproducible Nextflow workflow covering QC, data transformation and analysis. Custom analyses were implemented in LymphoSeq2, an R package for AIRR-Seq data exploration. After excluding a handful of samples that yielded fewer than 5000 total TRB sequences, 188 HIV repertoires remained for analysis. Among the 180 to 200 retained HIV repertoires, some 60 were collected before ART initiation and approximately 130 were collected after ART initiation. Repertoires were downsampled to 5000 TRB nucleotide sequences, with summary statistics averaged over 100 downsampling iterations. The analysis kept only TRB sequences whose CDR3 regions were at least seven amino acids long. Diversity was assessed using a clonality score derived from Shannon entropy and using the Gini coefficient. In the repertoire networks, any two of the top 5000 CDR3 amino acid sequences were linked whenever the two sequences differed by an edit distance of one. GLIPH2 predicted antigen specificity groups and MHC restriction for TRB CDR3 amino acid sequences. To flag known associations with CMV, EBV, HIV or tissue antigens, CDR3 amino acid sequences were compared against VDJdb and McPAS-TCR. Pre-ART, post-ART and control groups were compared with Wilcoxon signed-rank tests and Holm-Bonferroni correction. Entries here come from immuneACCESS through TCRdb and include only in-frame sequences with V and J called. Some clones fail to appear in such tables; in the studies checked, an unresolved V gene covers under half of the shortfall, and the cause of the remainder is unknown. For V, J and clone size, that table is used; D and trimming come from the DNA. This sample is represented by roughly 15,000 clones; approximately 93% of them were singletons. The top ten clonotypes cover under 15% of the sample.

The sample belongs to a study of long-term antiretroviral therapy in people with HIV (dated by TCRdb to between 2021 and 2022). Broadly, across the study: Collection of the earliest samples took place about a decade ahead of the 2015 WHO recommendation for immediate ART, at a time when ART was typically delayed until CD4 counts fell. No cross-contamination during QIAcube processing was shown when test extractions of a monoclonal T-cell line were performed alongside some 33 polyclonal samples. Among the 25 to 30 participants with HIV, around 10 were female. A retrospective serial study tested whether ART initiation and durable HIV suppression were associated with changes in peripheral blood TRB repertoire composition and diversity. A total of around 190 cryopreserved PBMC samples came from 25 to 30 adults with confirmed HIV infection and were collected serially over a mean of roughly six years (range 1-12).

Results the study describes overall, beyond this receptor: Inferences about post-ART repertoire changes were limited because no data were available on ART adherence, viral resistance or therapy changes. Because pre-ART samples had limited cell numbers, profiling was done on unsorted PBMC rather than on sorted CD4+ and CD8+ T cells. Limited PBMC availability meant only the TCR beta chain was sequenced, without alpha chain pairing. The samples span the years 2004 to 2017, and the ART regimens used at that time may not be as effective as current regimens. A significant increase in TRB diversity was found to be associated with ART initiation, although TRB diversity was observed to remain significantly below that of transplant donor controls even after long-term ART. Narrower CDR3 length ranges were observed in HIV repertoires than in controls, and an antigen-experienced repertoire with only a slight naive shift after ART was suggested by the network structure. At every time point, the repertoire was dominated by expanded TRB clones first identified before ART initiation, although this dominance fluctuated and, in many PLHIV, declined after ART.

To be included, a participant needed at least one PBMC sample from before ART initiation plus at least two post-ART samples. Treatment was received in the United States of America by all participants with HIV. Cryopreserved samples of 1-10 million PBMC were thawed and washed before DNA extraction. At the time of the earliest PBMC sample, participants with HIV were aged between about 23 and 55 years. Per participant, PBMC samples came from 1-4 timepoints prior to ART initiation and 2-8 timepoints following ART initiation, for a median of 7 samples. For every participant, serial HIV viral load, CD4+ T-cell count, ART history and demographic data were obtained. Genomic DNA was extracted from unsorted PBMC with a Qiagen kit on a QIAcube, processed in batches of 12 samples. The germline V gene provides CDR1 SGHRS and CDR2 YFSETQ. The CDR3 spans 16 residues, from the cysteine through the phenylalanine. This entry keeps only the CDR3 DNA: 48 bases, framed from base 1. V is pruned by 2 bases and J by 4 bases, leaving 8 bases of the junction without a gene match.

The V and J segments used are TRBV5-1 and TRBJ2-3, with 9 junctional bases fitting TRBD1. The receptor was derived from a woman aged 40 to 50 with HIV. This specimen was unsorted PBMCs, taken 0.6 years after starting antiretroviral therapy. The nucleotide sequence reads TGCGCCAGCAGCTTATGGGACAGGGTAATCTCAGATACGCAGTATTTT. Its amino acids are CASSLWDRVISDTQYF.